The T cell receptor beta chain described here comes from a study of regulatory T cells in long-lasting Graves disease. Building of the TCR beta libraries involved iRepertoire HTBI primers and Arm-PCR of CDR3 regions. Via MiXCR, TCRdb re-called the multiplex PCR reads, giving one row per CDR3 protein. The top ten hold 20% to 25% of the sample, which has about 440,000 distinct CDR3 sequences, over 15% seen once. The CDR3 has 14 amino acids. V was shortened by 5 bases and J by 3 bases, with 13 bases between the two germline ends. Germline CDR1 LNHDA, CDR2 SQIVND (reference sequence). As for time point: newly diagnosed GD, antithyroid drugs for less than 3 months. RNA from PBMCs was the source of the TCR library. These data were also reused for a study on T cells in Graves' hyperthyroidism and ophthalmopathy.

This sequence was found in a woman in her late teens or twenties with Graves disease. The sequencing here drew on peripheral blood mononuclear cells (PBMCs), taken at new diagnosis, from a patient treated with antithyroid drugs. The V and J genes are TRBV19 and TRBJ1-1; D is unclear. The CDR3 reads CASSWTAGDTEAFF. In nucleotides, the CDR3 is TGTGCCAGTAGTTGGACGGCAGGTGACACTGAAGCTTTCTTT.